This T cell receptor (beta chain) was retrieved from a study of T cells in Graves' hyperthyroidism and ophthalmopathy. About the research overall: Sampling of peripheral blood happened at initial diagnosis, prior to any treatment. Findings and caveats of the study: Model predictions of ophthalmopathy came a median approximately seven months before onset.

V gave up 0 bases and J gave up 6 bases, with 8 bases separating them. The CDR3 extends over 13 amino acids. CDR1 SGDLS and CDR2 YYNGEE come from the germline V gene. As regards this clonotype: Its antigen is as yet unknown.

The CDR3 regions of TCR beta were amplified from RNA transcripts. Primed by the HTBI set, a first-round RT-PCR was run on the TCR CDR3. A single record per CDR3 protein comes from TCRdb applying MiXCR to the multiplex PCR reads. The sample has over 350,000 distinct CDR3 sequences; less than 20% are singletons. Not enrolled were patients with uncontrolled infection, other autoimmune disease, pregnancy or lactation. Clinical symptoms, serum thyroxine, TRAb, thyroid ultrasound and orbital computed tomography established diagnosis. The TCR comes from a man aged 18 to 35 with Graves' ophthalmopathy. The specimen was blood. The chain carries TRBV9 and TRBJ2-3; D is undetermined. As DNA, the CDR3 is TGTGCCAGCAGCGTAGTGTCCCGGGATACGCAGTATTTT. This codes for CASSVVSRDTQYF.